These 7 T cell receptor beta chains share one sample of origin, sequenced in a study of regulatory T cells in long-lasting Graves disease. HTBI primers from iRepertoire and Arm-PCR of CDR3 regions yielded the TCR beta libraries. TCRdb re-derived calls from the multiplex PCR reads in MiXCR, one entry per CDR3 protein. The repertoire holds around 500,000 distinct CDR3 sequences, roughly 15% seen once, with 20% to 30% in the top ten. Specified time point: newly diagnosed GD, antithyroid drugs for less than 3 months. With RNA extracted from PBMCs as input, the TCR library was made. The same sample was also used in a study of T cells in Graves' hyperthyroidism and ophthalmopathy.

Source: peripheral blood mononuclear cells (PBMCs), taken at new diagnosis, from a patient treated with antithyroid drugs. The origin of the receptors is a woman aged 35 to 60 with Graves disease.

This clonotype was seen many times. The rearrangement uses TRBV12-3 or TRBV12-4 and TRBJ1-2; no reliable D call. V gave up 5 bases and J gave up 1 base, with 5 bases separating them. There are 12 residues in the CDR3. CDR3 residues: CASSHDNYGYTF. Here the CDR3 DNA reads TGTGCCAGCAGTCACGATAACTATGGCTACACCTTC.

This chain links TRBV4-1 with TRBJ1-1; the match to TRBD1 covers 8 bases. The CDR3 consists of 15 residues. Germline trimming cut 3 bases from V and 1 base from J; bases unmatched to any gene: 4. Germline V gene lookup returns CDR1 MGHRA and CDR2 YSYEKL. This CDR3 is CASSQGDRGNTEAFF. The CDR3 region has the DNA TGCGCCAGCAGCCAGGGTGACAGGGGGAACACTGAAGCTTTCTTT.

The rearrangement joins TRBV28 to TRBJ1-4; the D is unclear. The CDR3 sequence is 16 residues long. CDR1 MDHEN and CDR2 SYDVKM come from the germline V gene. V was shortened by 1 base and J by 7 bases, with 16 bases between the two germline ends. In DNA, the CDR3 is TGTGCCAGCAGTTTATTGGAAAGTGGTTTTACTGAAAAACTGTTTTTT. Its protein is CASSLLESGFTEKLFF.

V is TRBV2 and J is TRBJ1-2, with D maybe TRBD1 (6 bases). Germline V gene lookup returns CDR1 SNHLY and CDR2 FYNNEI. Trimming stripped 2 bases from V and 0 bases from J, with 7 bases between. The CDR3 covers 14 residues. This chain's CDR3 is CASSERTANYGYTF. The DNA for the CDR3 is TGTGCCAGCAGTGAAAGGACAGCTAACTATGGCTACACCTTC.

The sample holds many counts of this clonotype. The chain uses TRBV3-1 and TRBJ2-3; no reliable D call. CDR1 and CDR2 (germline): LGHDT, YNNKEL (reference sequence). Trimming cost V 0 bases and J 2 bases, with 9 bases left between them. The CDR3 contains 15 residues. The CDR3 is CASSQDLDLTDTQYF. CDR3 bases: TGTGCCAGCAGCCAAGATTTGGACCTCACAGATACGCAGTATTTT.

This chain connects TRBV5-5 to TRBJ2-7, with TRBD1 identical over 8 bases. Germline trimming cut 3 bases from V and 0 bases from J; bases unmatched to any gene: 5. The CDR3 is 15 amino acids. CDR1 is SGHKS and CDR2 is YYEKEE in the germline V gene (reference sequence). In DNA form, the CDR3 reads TGTGCCAGCAGCTGGGGACAGGCCAGCTCCTACGAGCAGTACTTC. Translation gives CASSWGQASSYEQYF.

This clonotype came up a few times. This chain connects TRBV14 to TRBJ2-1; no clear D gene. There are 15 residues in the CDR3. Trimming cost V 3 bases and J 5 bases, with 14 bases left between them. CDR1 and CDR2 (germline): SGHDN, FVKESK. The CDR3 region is CASSHLPLGNNEQFF. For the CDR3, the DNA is TGTGCCAGCAGCCACCTTCCACTTGGCAACAATGAGCAGTTCTTC. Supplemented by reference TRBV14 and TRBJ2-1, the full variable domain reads EAGVTQFPSHSVIEKGQTVTLRCDPISGHDNLYWYRRVMGKEIKFLLHFVKESKQDESGMPNNRFLAERTGGTYSTLKVQPAELEDSGVYFCASSHLPLGNNEQFFGPGTRLTVL.